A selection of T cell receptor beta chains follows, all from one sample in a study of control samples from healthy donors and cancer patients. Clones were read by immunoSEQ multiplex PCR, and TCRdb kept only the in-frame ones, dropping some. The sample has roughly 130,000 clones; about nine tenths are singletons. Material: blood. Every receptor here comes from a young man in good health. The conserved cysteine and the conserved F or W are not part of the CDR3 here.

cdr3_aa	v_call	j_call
ASSSTGSSFLHGYT	TRBV6-5	TRBJ1-2
ASSPAAYEQY	TRBV28	TRBJ2-7
ASSSTGGQETQY	TRBV5-1	TRBJ2-5
ATSDSRLRGRENYRQETQY	TRBV24-1	TRBJ2-5
ASSLDWAGGGPGQETQY	TRBV28	TRBJ2-5
ASSYVLAGPYNEQF	TRBV6-2/TRBV6-3	TRBJ2-1
ASSLQGPGANVLT	TRBV13	TRBJ2-6
ASSPPGANYNEQF	TRBV18	TRBJ2-1
ASSALRGLGATNEKLF	TRBV2	TRBJ1-4
ACLVSYEQY	TRBV30	TRBJ2-7
ASTPSGSARTYGYT	TRBV28	TRBJ1-2
ASGVLLGGGTEAF	TRBV19	TRBJ1-1
AWSVPGGGDTQY	TRBV30	TRBJ2-3
ASSLGVHRGEQF	TRBV5-6	TRBJ2-1
ASSGLGHEQF	TRBV10-2	TRBJ2-1